A selection of T cell receptor beta chains follows, all from one sample in a study of shared clonotypes between healthy human individuals. The repertoire was sequenced with immunoSEQ multiplex PCR; TCRdb's copy has only in-frame clones and lacks some. Of around 2.5 million clones listed, 93% are singletons. The specimen was naive CD4+ T cells from PBMCs. The source of these receptors is a man aged 18 to 29 in good health. Some clones in this sample may be carry-over from other donors' samples. Both conserved end residues are part of each CDR3. Fields, in order: clone size, V gene, J gene, CDR3 protein. Clone size is given for some rows only: seen once, a few or many times, or a class if the clone is expanded.

size: -; V: TRBV2; J: TRBJ1-2; CDR3: CASSVGGISYGYTF
size: -; V: TRBV18; J: TRBJ1-4; CDR3: CASSPRQEGRGNEKLFF
size: -; V: TRBV19; J: TRBJ2-5; CDR3: CASSIRDSETQYF
size: -; V: TRBV6-5; J: TRBJ2-5; CDR3: CASSRGTGQETQYF
size: -; V: TRBV19; J: TRBJ2-1; CDR3: CASSYDYNEQFF
size: -; V: TRBV2; J: TRBJ2-5; CDR3: CASRGGGKKETQYF
size: -; V: TRBV2; J: TRBJ1-2; CDR3: CASRDDGNYGYTF
size: -; V: TRBV25-1; J: TRBJ1-1; CDR3: CASSAQNTEAFF
size: -; V: TRBV6-1; J: TRBJ2-5; CDR3: CASSGTGTGRGETQYF
size: -; V: TRBV6-6; J: TRBJ1-1; CDR3: CASSYSTGNTEAFF
size: -; V: TRBV9; J: TRBJ1-5; CDR3: CASSVEAGNQPQHF
size: -; V: TRBV6-5; J: TRBJ2-7; CDR3: CASSSAWTGEQYF
size: -; V: TRBV18; J: TRBJ1-1; CDR3: CASSFGTATWTEAFF
size: -; V: TRBV7-3; J: TRBJ2-4; CDR3: CASSLGLAGIRIQYF
size: once; V: TRBV5-1; J: TRBJ1-6; CDR3: CASSLKGPRGNSPLHF
size: -; V: TRBV10-3; J: TRBJ1-2; CDR3: CATQQDSNYGYTF
size: -; V: TRBV4-1; J: TRBJ2-3; CDR3: CASSQSRLAGHTDTQYF
size: once; V: TRBV9; J: TRBJ2-5; CDR3: CASSVGGVIQETQYF
size: -; V: TRBV7-3; J: TRBJ1-1; CDR3: CASSLAGARNTEAFF
size: -; V: TRBV2; J: TRBJ1-5; CDR3: CASSGRGQVNQPQHF
size: -; V: TRBV6-6; J: TRBJ2-2; CDR3: CASLGQDTGELFF
size: -; V: TRBV27; J: TRBJ2-3; CDR3: CASSWSTDTQYF
size: -; V: TRBV19; J: TRBJ2-3; CDR3: CASSIMSGPTDTQYF
size: -; V: TRBV5-1; J: TRBJ2-3; CDR3: CASSSNPWDTQYF
size: -; V: TRBV11-2; J: TRBJ1-2; CDR3: CASSSSLWGTPGDYGYTF
size: once; V: TRBV9; J: TRBJ2-3; CDR3: CASSVEGLTDTQYF
size: -; V: TRBV28; J: TRBJ2-5; CDR3: CASSSSGLAGVGTQYF
size: -; V: TRBV7-2; J: TRBJ1-1; CDR3: CASSLVGGRGNTEAFF
size: -; V: TRBV5-1; J: TRBJ1-1; CDR3: CASSLRPGLGTEAFF
size: -; V: TRBV7-2; J: TRBJ2-2; CDR3: CASSLGALNTGELFF
size: -; V: TRBV6-6; J: TRBJ2-7; CDR3: CASSYTDRAGGEQYF
size: once; V: TRBV7-8; J: TRBJ1-5; CDR3: CASSPGVNQPQHF
size: -; V: TRBV21-1; J: TRBJ2-1; CDR3: CASLGLSSYNEQFF
size: -; V: TRBV7-9; J: TRBJ2-1; CDR3: CASSLSGLGANEQFF
size: once; V: TRBV29-1; J: TRBJ2-7; CDR3: CSVGPRQGRYEQYF
size: once; V: TRBV5-8; J: TRBJ2-7; CDR3: CASSLRRGSSYEQYF
size: -; V: TRBV28; J: TRBJ2-1; CDR3: CASRREGLGDNEQFF
size: -; V: TRBV5-5; J: TRBJ1-1; CDR3: CASSLTGTHTEAFF
size: -; V: TRBV18; J: TRBJ1-1; CDR3: CASSGQTNTEAFF
size: -; V: TRBV30; J: TRBJ2-1; CDR3: CAWSDLPSSYNEQFF
size: -; V: TRBV2; J: TRBJ1-2; CDR3: CASSVGFGYGYTF
size: -; V: TRBV14; J: TRBJ2-7; CDR3: CASSPGQTWTSYEQYF
size: -; V: TRBV28; J: TRBJ2-1; CDR3: CASSLGGINSYNEQFF
size: -; V: TRBV25-1; J: TRBJ2-7; CDR3: CASSGPGGSAYEQYF
size: -; V: TRBV7-8; J: TRBJ2-1; CDR3: CASSLMGVPYNEQFF
size: -; V: TRBV14; J: TRBJ2-3; CDR3: CASSQDSGSSTDTQYF
size: -; V: TRBV2; J: TRBJ1-2; CDR3: CASRVEGGYGYTF
size: -; V: TRBV6-5; J: TRBJ2-6; CDR3: CASGKRGTGANVLTF
size: -; V: TRBV20-1; J: TRBJ2-3; CDR3: CSARVADTQYF
size: -; V: TRBV9; J: TRBJ2-3; CDR3: CASSPRTSGATDTQYF
size: -; V: TRBV21-1; J: TRBJ1-2; CDR3: CASSSPHQGDYGYTF
size: -; V: TRBV2; J: TRBJ2-7; CDR3: CASSGPGTSYEQYF
size: -; V: TRBV5-1; J: TRBJ2-7; CDR3: CASSLEGRGLGEQYF
size: -; V: TRBV28; J: TRBJ2-5; CDR3: CASSLMGAGTQETQYF
size: -; V: TRBV9; J: TRBJ2-7; CDR3: CASSPRSGTVAYEQYF
size: -; V: TRBV7-8; J: TRBJ2-5; CDR3: CASNRRGRWETQYF
size: -; V: TRBV7-7; J: TRBJ2-3; CDR3: CASSFGLAGTDTQYF